This TCR beta chain was captured in a study of somatic mutations in cytotoxic T cells in rheumatoid arthritis. About the study: Sorting by flow gave nearly 100% purity for some V beta antibody-stained T-cell populations, including V beta1+ cells sequenced for TCRB. General study results and limits: Patients with rheumatoid arthritis showed a slight underrepresentation of TRBV07, a finding that was never subjected to any adjustment for multiple comparisons.

As concerns this clone: Its antigen is unidentified.

Assay: immunoSEQ multiplex PCR; the TCRdb copy retains only in-frame clones and omits some. The sample lists around 20,000 clones, around 63% seen once, with 15% to 20% in the top ten. V lost 7 bases to trimming and J lost 6 bases; unmatched junction nucleotides: 9. Germline loops: CDR1 SQVTM, CDR2 ANQGSEA. This CDR3 contains 12 residues. This TCR was recovered from an adult with rheumatoid arthritis. The chain joins TRBV29-1 to TRBJ2-7, with 7 bases that match TRBD1. The sequencing sample was made of CD8+ T cells sorted from blood. In nucleotides, the CDR3 is TGCAGCGCCTACGAACAGGGGCTCGAGCAGTACTTC. It specifies CSAYEQGLEQYF.